This TCR beta chain is from a study of cytomegalovirus exposure and HLA in healthy donors (dated by TCRdb to about 2017). Turning to the overall study: An earlier analysis of roughly 630 of the donors reported approximately 300 Gb of sequence data and around 110 million unique TCR beta sequences from about 179 million T cells. Roughly 300 gigabases of sequencing data and approximately 92 million unique TCR sequences made up an early release that covered 500 to 650 HLA-typed donors. The genetic ancestry cluster associated with self-reported Caucasian donors included 65% to 90% of the roughly 390 genotyped donors. The aim of the study was to test whether cataloging public T cell receptors could identify signatures of past pathogen exposure. Using immunosequencing, the study profiled T cell repertoires from 666 subjects and related those repertoires to cytomegalovirus serostatus. A separate validation cohort of roughly 120 different subjects was used in addition to the 666-subject first cohort. To predict cytomegalovirus infection status, the study combined high-throughput TCR immunosequencing, statistical association of individual TCRs with disease status, and machine learning. In a later analysis, previously published TCR beta repertoires from fewer than 750 donors were re-analyzed and high-resolution HLA genotyping was added so that TCR occurrence patterns could be studied. Rather than drawing on any new phenotypic data, the later analysis identified candidate immune exposures from TCR beta sequences and the way those sequences occurred across donors. An earlier analysis of around 640 of the donors used high-throughput TCR beta sequencing to judge whether each TCR beta V gene segment behaved as functional or pseudogenic. Donor age, sex, ethnicity and CMV serostatus were collected together with the repertoire data. A later genetic analysis took genome-wide SNP genotypes for about three fifths of the 666 donors and used that subset as a discovery cohort. Every discovery cohort repertoire had been produced on one sequencing platform. HLA typing covered class I and class II loci at four-digit resolution. The number of typed donors differed by locus: 629-630 for A, B, C, DRB1 and DQB1; approximately 520 for DQA1; approximately 610 for DPA1; and around 490 for DPB1. A handful of DR-DQ haplotypes were handled as single units for association and clustering because linkage in the cohort was strong. Among a few hundred genotyped donors of the cohort, an average of around 240,000 unique TCR beta nucleotide sequences were sequenced per donor, about a sixth of them non-productive. Study-level results and caveats: Correlated functional status among segregating V segments might be attributable to linkage disequilibrium, but an unknown experimental factor could not be ruled out. A group of highly shared sequence variants was considered likely to be a technical artifact of the sequencing pipeline. Because counts were too low, roughly 17 rarely observed V segments, including chromosome 9 orphons, were left out of the earlier analysis of 500 to 650 of the donors. For the cohort, immune exposure information was limited to CMV serostatus. Across donors, most TCR sequences were observed very rarely, whereas some public TCRs were present in many individuals. HLA typing was unavailable for some donors at each locus, so association tests used only the typed subset. In an earlier analysis of some 540 of the donors, most TCR beta V segments appeared in productive rearrangements about 87% or about 30% of the time, broadly matching IMGT annotations. Several of the top co-occurrence clusters appeared to be linked to parvovirus B19, influenza, CMV and Epstein-Barr virus, according to a later analysis. In vitro tests confirmed that a few of the cytomegalovirus-associated TCR beta chains recognize cytomegalovirus antigens. A later analysis associated 16,951 TCR beta sequences with specific HLA alleles at a false discovery rate of 0.05. According to a later genetic analysis, donors in an Asian-associated ancestry cluster had fewer N-insertions in productive TCRs than the roughly 700-donor mean. In a later genetic analysis, a missense DCLRE1C variant was associated with V-gene and J-gene trimming of TCR beta chains, and the association was replicated in an independent cohort. Cytomegalovirus status was reported to be diagnosed by the classifier with high specificity and sensitivity in both the original and validation cohorts. A further reported finding was that TCR beta sequences accurately predicted the HLA-A and HLA-B alleles for most subjects in the first cohort. When HLA alleles, especially DR and DQ, strongly co-occurred, attributing TCR associations to individual alleles was difficult. The presence/absence analyses assumed that sequencing depth was roughly uniform across donors, and that assumption may not be true. This cohort had only TCR beta chains sequenced, and the lack of alpha or paired-chain data limited which features could be detected. In a later analysis, most CMV-associated TCR beta chains were found to appear HLA-restricted, with HLA associations seemingly driven largely by CMV exposure. In the study, around 160 TCR beta chains were listed as associated with cytomegalovirus. The authors suggested that the approach could potentially be extended to other disease states and immunological phenotypes. Compared with equally common non-associated chains, HLA-associated TCR beta chains in a later analysis were more clonally expanded and had lower generation probabilities. In a later analysis, TCR association rates were found to vary across HLA loci, with the most associated TCRs seen for DRB1 alleles and the fewest for HLA-C alleles.

This clone was detected only once. Its antigen target is currently unknown. No base quality information exists; no much larger clone differs at one position. Libraries were constructed by the immunoSEQ multiplex PCR assay. A mixture of 60 forward primers for TCR Vbeta segments and 13 reverse primers for TCR Jbeta segments was used in the multiplex PCR. The CDR3 region of rearranged TCR beta genes was amplified from genomic DNA by a multiplex PCR assay. The amplified TCR beta libraries were sequenced on the Illumina HiSeq System as 87-base-pair reads. On the study's bioinformatics: A later analysis counted tens of millions of unique TCR beta chains across the 700 or so repertoires, and roughly 10 million of these chains were shared by at least two donors. Raw reads were error-corrected and collapsed into unique sequences by a nearest-neighbor algorithm in which closely related sequences were merged to remove PCR and sequencing errors. Alignment of CDR3 sequences to IMGT reference sequences was used to assign V, D and J gene segments. For a sequence to be retained, a match of at least six nucleotides was required to both a V gene segment and a J gene segment. Rearrangements were called productive when the CDR3 lacked stop codons and stayed in frame with V and J; all others were non-productive. Following IMGT convention, CDR3 was defined as the stretch from the second conserved V-encoded cysteine up to the conserved J-encoded phenylalanine. The earlier analysis of 587 of the donors excluded any sequence lacking an unambiguous match to a single V gene segment. In an earlier analysis of several hundred of the donors, V segments were called functional above 56.7% productive rearrangements and were called segregating when the between-donor standard deviation exceeded 5%. A statistical classification framework was built for diagnosing cytomegalovirus status from the catalog of TCR beta chain sequences. In a later analysis, TCR nucleotide sequences were compared against IMGT/GENE-DB human TR gene sequences so that V and J genes could be assigned. The TCRdist pipeline was used in a later analysis to assign CDR3 sequences and most-parsimonious VDJ recombination scenarios. A later analysis defined each TCR beta chain by its CDR3 amino acid sequence plus V-gene family, and excluded reads lacking a unique V-gene family. In a later analysis, 500 to 650 highly shared, low-generation-probability nucleotide sequences were removed to address suspected cross-contamination and a sequencing artifact. In a later analysis, a clonal expansion index was calculated for each public chain from normalized within-repertoire ranks of inferred template counts. Generation probabilities in a later analysis came from a VDJ recombination model fitted to out-of-frame rearrangements, and those results were checked against IGoR. Hypergeometric tests were used in a later analysis to score TCR-TCR, TCR-HLA and TCR-CMV co-occurrence, with a repertoire-size bias correction applied to the TCR pairs. A later analysis estimated false discovery rates by permuting HLA or CMV assignments 20 times. In a later analysis, co-occurring TCRs were grouped with DBSCAN, and TCRdist sequence similarity was added when clustering was performed within HLA-allele-positive subsets. Repertoires with fewer than 30,000 or more than 120,000 public chains, plus five repertoires with anomalous nucleotide sharing, were excluded from co-occurrence clustering. TCRdb retrieved this table from immuneACCESS and kept in-frame rearrangements only. Not all clones are present; in checked studies, unresolved V genes account for under half, and no reason is known for the remainder. D and trimming come from the DNA, and the V and J calls and clone size come from that table. In all, the sample holds about 160,000 clones, and about two thirds of those were seen once. The ten largest clones capture under 3.5% of the sample.

In total, fewer than 750 healthy bone marrow donors made up the cohort. Cohort members were all nominally healthy when sampled, although unrecorded immune exposures were likely present. The donor tested CMV seronegative and was one of the 352 seronegative cohort members. Every donor gave a peripheral blood sample, and the peripheral blood mononuclear cells from that sample were used for TCR beta sequencing. Genomic DNA extraction from the blood cell samples was performed with the Qiagen DNeasy Blood Extraction Kit. This receptor was identified in a woman aged 30 to 39 in good health and CMV-seronegative. Sequencing input: PBMCs.

For the CDR3, the sequence is CASSTWTSGAGELFF. In nucleotides, the sequence is TGTGCCAGTAGTACCTGGACTAGCGGAGCGGGGGAGCTGTTTTTT. This sequence uses TRBV19 and TRBJ2-2; 10 central nucleotides agree with TRBD2. As encoded in the germline V gene (reference sequence), CDR1 is LNHDA while CDR2 is SQIVND. The CDR3 starts with the cysteine, ends with the phenylalanine, and has 15 residues. The entry retains the CDR3 DNA only, 45 bases that are in frame from base 1. V trim: 4 bases; J trim: 8 bases; unmatched bases: 7. Outside the CDR3, residues come from the reference TRBV19 and TRBJ2-2 proteins, so the full variable domain is: DGGITQSPKYLFRKEGQNVTLSCEQNLNHDAMYWYRQDPGQGLRLIYYSQIVNDFQKGDIAEGYSVSREKKESFPLTVTSAQKNPTAFYLCASSTWTSGAGELFFGEGSRLTVL.